This passage covers 28 T cell receptor beta chains from one sample sequenced in a study of regulatory T cells in long-lasting Graves disease. CDR3 regions were amplified by Arm-PCR using iRepertoire HTBI primers to build TCR beta libraries. One entry per CDR3 protein results from TCRdb running MiXCR on the multiplex PCR reads. Of approximately 400,000 distinct CDR3 sequences in the sample, about 12% were seen once. Specified time point: newly diagnosed GD, antithyroid drugs for less than 3 months. With RNA extracted from PBMCs as input, the TCR library was made. These same records also appear under a second study, on T cells in Graves' hyperthyroidism and ophthalmopathy.

This material consisted of peripheral blood mononuclear cells (PBMCs), taken at new diagnosis, from a patient treated with antithyroid drugs. The origin of the receptors is a woman aged 18 to 35 with Graves disease.

This clonotype was counted many times. The gene calls are TRBV27 and TRBJ2-5; 10 positions match TRBD2. Losses at the gene ends were 5 bases for V and 1 base for J; bases not matched to a gene: 10. Per the germline V gene, CDR1 is MNHEY and CDR2 is SMNVEV (reference sequence). The CDR3 covers 17 residues. The CDR3 sequence is CASSPSLAGAFQETQYF. CDR3 DNA sequence: TGTGCCAGCAGTCCCTCTCTAGCGGGGGCCTTCCAAGAGACCCAGTACTTC.

This clonotype was seen more than once but under ten times. The chain carries TRBV4-3 and TRBJ2-5; 9 bases align to TRBD2. CDR3 size: 16 residues. The V gene end was trimmed by 1 base and the J gene end by 0 bases; junction bases not matched to a gene: 3. Germline CDR1 reads LGHNA; CDR2 reads YSLEER. The CDR3 sequence: CASSQGTSVNQETQYF. Here the CDR3 DNA reads TGCGCCAGCAGCCAAGGGACTAGCGTCAACCAAGAGACCCAGTACTTC.

In its sample, this clonotype was seen many times. V gene TRBV30 combines with J gene TRBJ1-6, with 8 bases fitting TRBD1. CDR3 length: 14 residues. The junction had 5 bases not matched to a gene; V was cut back by 0 bases and J by 10 bases. Germline values: CDR1 GTSNPN, CDR2 SVGIG (reference sequence). The CDR3 coding sequence is TGTGCCTGGAGTGTACTGGACAGGGACTCACCCCTCCACTTT. Its protein is CAWSVLDRDSPLHF.

This clonotype was detected ten times or more. This chain links TRBV18 with TRBJ1-2; weak D call: TRBD1 (5 bases). V shed 3 bases and J shed 1 base, with 18 bases lying between them. Germline V CDR1 and CDR2: KGHSH, LQKENI. CDR3 size: 17 residues. The CDR3 protein is CASSPREGRSFNYGYTF. In DNA, the CDR3 is TGTGCCAGCTCACCCAGGGAGGGGAGATCGTTTAACTATGGCTACACCTTC.

At least ten counts were recorded for this clonotype. The chain is built from TRBV12-3 or TRBV12-4 and TRBJ2-1; tentatively, D is TRBD1 (5 bases). The CDR3 is made up of 13 amino acids. V lost 6 bases and J 4 bases, leaving 10 bases between the germline ends. This CDR3 reads CASRSRDYNEQFF. As DNA, the CDR3 is TGTGCCAGCAGGTCCAGGGATTACAATGAGCAGTTCTTC.

This clonotype was detected ten times or more. The chain recombines TRBV28 with TRBJ2-1; the D gene could be TRBD1 or TRBD2 (5 bases each). In germline, CDR1 is MDHEN, CDR2 SYDVKM. Trimming pared 3 bases from V and 3 bases from J, leaving 21 bases between. The CDR3 has 18 amino acids. The CDR3 bases are TGTGCCAGCAGTTTCTTCAGACTCTCAGGGACCTTCTACAATGAGCAGTTCTTC. This codes for CASSFFRLSGTFYNEQFF.

This clonotype was recorded many times. This chain links TRBV27 with TRBJ2-5, with TRBD1 matching over 7 bases. Germline CDR1 and CDR2: MNHEY and SMNVEV (reference sequence). The CDR3 loop spans 16 amino acids. V lost 2 bases to trimming and J lost 1 base; unmatched junction nucleotides: 7. The chain's CDR3 is CASSLGQAPFQETQYF. In nucleotides, the CDR3 is TGTGCCAGCAGTTTAGGACAGGCGCCGTTCCAAGAGACCCAGTACTTC.

This clonotype was found many times. This chain connects TRBV7-2 to TRBJ1-4; D is uncertain. Trimming took off 1 base at V and 0 bases at J, with 6 bases between the two ends. The CDR3 contains 15 residues. Germline V gene lookup returns CDR1 SGHTA and CDR2 FQGNSA. The CDR3 loop is CASSLGHATNEKLFF. CDR3 DNA: TGTGCCAGCAGCTTAGGCCATGCAACTAATGAAAAACTGTTTTTT.

Regarding this clonotype: This is likely a read error, given that the CDR3 carries no conserved phenylalanine or tryptophan at its end. The rearrangement joins TRBV13 to TRBJ2-7; D is possibly TRBD1 (6 bases). V was clipped by 4 bases and J by 6 bases, with 7 bases between them. The CDR3 is 11 amino acids. The germline CDR1 and CDR2 sequences are PRHDT and FYEKMQ (reference sequence). In DNA form, the CDR3 reads TGTGCCAGCAGCTCAGGGGCCGAGCAGTACATC. It encodes CASSSGAEQYI.

At least ten counts were recorded for this clonotype. This chain connects TRBV11-3 to TRBJ1-3; D call uncertain. This CDR3 contains 13 residues. CDR1 is SGHNT, CDR2 YENEEA, per germline. V shed 4 bases and J shed 8 bases, with 12 bases lying between them. CDR3 in amino acids: CASSSSPRDTIYF. CDR3 DNA: TGTGCCAGCAGCTCTTCCCCTCGGGACACCATATATTTT.

This clonotype was counted ten times or more. The V gene is TRBV20-1, the J gene TRBJ2-1, with D uncertain. The germline V gene encodes CDR1 DFQATT and CDR2 SNEGSKA (reference sequence). Trimming pared 6 bases from V and 0 bases from J, leaving 12 bases between. The CDR3 length is 14 residues. For the CDR3, the DNA is TGCAGTGCCCCCTTTTGGGGCTCCTACAATGAGCAGTTCTTC. Its protein product is CSAPFWGSYNEQFF.

This clonotype has a count of ten or more. The chain recombines TRBV28 with TRBJ2-5; 14 bases are shared with TRBD2. V trimming: 6 bases; J trimming: 4 bases; junction bases outside the gene matches: 4. The CDR3 covers 15 residues. Germline values: CDR1 MDHEN, CDR2 SYDVKM. The CDR3 sequence is CASSSGTSGRETQYF. The DNA for the CDR3 is TGTGCCAGCAGCTCCGGGACTAGCGGGAGAGAGACCCAGTACTTC.

A note on this clonotype: The junction departs from the called germline gene at one end, perhaps through a read error. J is TRBJ2-1 and V is TRBV19; 9 nucleotides align to TRBD2. CDR3 length: 16 amino acids. Germline CDR1 is LNHDA and CDR2 is SQIVND (reference sequence). In DNA, the CDR3 is TGTGCCAGTAGAATAGGGCAGGCGGGAGGGCGTAATGAGCAGTTCTTC. Its protein product is CASRIGQAGGRNEQFF.

This clonotype came up a few times. CDR3 residues: CATSDSYGYTF. In DNA form, the CDR3 reads TGTGCCACCTCCGACAGCTATGGCTACACCTTC. The V and J genes are TRBV24-1 and TRBJ1-2, with D possibly being TRBD1 (5 bases). The length of the CDR3 is 11 residues. Germline assignment: CDR1 KGHDR and CDR2 SFDVKD. Trimming shortened V by 9 bases and J by 4 bases, and 8 bases separated the two germline ends.

This sequence joins TRBV18 and TRBJ2-7; tentatively, D is TRBD1 (6 bases). There are 13 residues in the CDR3. V shed 1 base and J shed 5 bases, with 9 bases lying between them. In germline, CDR1 is KGHSH, CDR2 LQKENI. CDR3 sequence reads: CASSPQGVDEQYV. The CDR3 DNA sequence: TGTGCCAGCTCACCACAGGGGGTGGACGAGCAGTACGTC.

The chain carries TRBV29-1 and TRBJ1-2, with D tentatively TRBD1 (5 bases). V gave up 0 bases and J gave up 4 bases, with 12 bases separating them. The germline gives CDR1 SQVTM, CDR2 ANQGSEA. This CDR3 has 14 residues. This chain's CDR3 is CSVEDSGGLYGYTF. The CDR3 coding sequence is TGCAGCGTTGAAGATTCGGGGGGACTCTATGGCTACACCTTC.

The chain has TRBV7-9 and TRBJ2-1; 9 bases line up with TRBD2. This CDR3 region has 15 residues. Unmatched junction bases numbered 7, after V lost 0 bases and J lost 10 bases. Looked up from germline, CDR1 is SEHNR and CDR2 is FQNEAQ (reference sequence). The CDR3 sequence: CASSLASGRSWEQFF. CDR3 nucleotide sequence: TGTGCCAGCAGCTTAGCCAGCGGGAGGTCCTGGGAGCAGTTCTTC. Together with reference TRBV7-9 and TRBJ2-1, the CDR3 gives the full variable domain: DTGVSQNPRHKITKRGQNVTFRCDPISEHNRLYWYRQTLGQGPEFLTYFQNEAQLEKSRLLSDRFSAERPKGSFSTLEIQRTEQGDSAMYLCASSLASGRSWEQFFGPGTRLTVL.

This clonotype has ten or more counts. V gene TRBV28 combines with J gene TRBJ2-2; the match to TRBD2 covers 12 bases. V shed 11 bases and J 3 bases; nucleotides not matched to a gene: 10. The germline V gene encodes CDR1 MDHEN and CDR2 SYDVKM. The CDR3 extends over 16 amino acids. The CDR3 here is CAVQAPSGRDTGELFF. DNA for the CDR3: TGTGCCGTCCAGGCCCCTAGCGGGAGGGACACCGGGGAGCTGTTTTTT.

A few counts support this clonotype. The V gene is TRBV6-1, the J gene TRBJ1-5; D may be TRBD1 (6 bases). The length of the CDR3 is 14 residues. With 9 bases removed from V and 4 bases from J, the gap between germline ends came to 16 bases. The germline CDR1 and CDR2 sequences are MNHNS and SASEGT. As DNA, the CDR3 is TGTGCCAGTGGTACAGGGCCGGGAAATCAGCCCCAGCATTTT. This codes for CASGTGPGNQPQHF.

The chain employs TRBV10-3 and TRBJ1-2; D possibly corresponds to TRBD1 (5 bases). With 9 bases removed from V and 8 bases from J, the gap between germline ends came to 22 bases. This CDR3 has 14 amino acids. The V gene's germline CDR1 is ENHRY and CDR2 SYGVKD. The CDR3 DNA is TGTGCCATTGGGACTGGGGTAGGGGTGCAAGGCTACACCTTC. As protein: CAIGTGVGVQGYTF.

This clonotype has more than one count but fewer than ten. The rearrangement links TRBV20-1 to TRBJ2-7; D call uncertain. Germline lookup yields CDR1 DFQATT and CDR2 SNEGSKA (reference sequence). The V and J ends lost 0 bases and 5 bases respectively, with 5 bases between them. The CDR3 spans 11 residues. DNA of the CDR3: TGCAGTGCTAGAGATTGGCACGAGCAGTACTTC. As protein: CSARDWHEQYF.

This clonotype has a count of ten or more. CDR3 sequence: CASSVSEGYEQYF. In DNA form, the CDR3 reads TGTGCCAGCAGCGTCTCCGAGGGCTACGAGCAGTACTTC. This rearrangement joins TRBV9 to TRBJ2-7, with D perhaps matching TRBD2 (5 bases). Germline CDR1 reads SGDLS; CDR2 reads YYNGEE. The CDR3 runs to 13 residues. Trimming removed 2 bases from V and 3 bases from J, with 9 bases in between.

The chain carries TRBV16 and TRBJ2-7; weak D call: TRBD1 (5 bases). V lost 4 bases and J lost 0, with 13 bases in between. Germline V gene lookup returns CDR1 KGHSY and CDR2 FQNENV. The CDR3 spans 15 residues. This chain's CDR3 is CASSPGQPVSYEQYF. Here the CDR3 DNA reads TGTGCCAGCAGCCCCGGACAACCGGTCTCCTACGAGCAGTACTTC.

The CDR3 here is CASRKLAGETQYF. The CDR3 nucleotides are TGTGCCAGCAGGAAACTAGCCGGAGAGACCCAGTACTTC. This chain uses TRBV27 with TRBJ2-5; tentative D call: TRBD2 (6 bases). V lost 6 bases and J 4 bases, leaving 12 bases between the germline ends. The CDR3 has 13 residues. In germline, CDR1 is MNHEY, CDR2 SMNVEV (reference sequence).

This clonotype was counted a few times. This sequence joins TRBV9 and TRBJ1-3; D not certain. Germline CDR1 is SGDLS and CDR2 is YYNGEE. V gave up 0 bases and J gave up 3 bases, with 7 bases separating them. The CDR3 is 14 residues long. This CDR3 is CASSVDPGGNTIYF. The DNA for the CDR3 is TGTGCCAGCAGCGTAGACCCCGGTGGAAACACCATATATTTT.

This clonotype was seen repeatedly, ten times or more. The gene calls are TRBV20-1 and TRBJ2-1, with a weak D call TRBD2 (7 bases). CDR1 and CDR2 (germline): DFQATT, SNEGSKA (reference sequence). V gave up 2 bases and J gave up 4 bases, with 15 bases separating them. The CDR3 contains 15 residues. CDR3 bases: TGCAGTGCTAGACATCGGGGGGCCGGGTACAATGAGCAGTTCTTC. Protein: CSARHRGAGYNEQFF.

This clonotype was observed many times. V gene TRBV12-3 or TRBV12-4 combines with J gene TRBJ2-3, with 7 positions matching TRBD2. V lost 3 bases and J lost 7; bases outside the gene matches: 13. There are 16 residues in the CDR3. CDR3: CASSFGLGGESHTQYF. In nucleotides, the CDR3 is TGTGCCAGCAGTTTTGGTCTTGGGGGGGAGTCTCATACGCAGTATTTT.

In this sample, this clonotype turned up many times. The gene calls are TRBV20-1 and TRBJ2-5; perhaps D is TRBD1 or TRBD2 (5 bases each). Trimming pared 6 bases from V and 0 bases from J, leaving 17 bases between. Germline V gene sequence: CDR1 DFQATT, CDR2 SNEGSKA (reference sequence). CDR3 length: 15 amino acids. The CDR3 loop reads CSAASGPSYQETQYF. The CDR3 DNA sequence: TGCAGTGCCGCGTCGGGACCCTCGTACCAAGAGACCCAGTACTTC.